Described below is a single T cell receptor beta chain sequence and its context. Some clones are missing from TCRdb's copy, which holds only in-frame ones; the method was immunoSEQ multiplex PCR. The sample holds 55,000 to 70,000 clones; approximately 92% are singletons and the top ten take 3% to 3.5%. The data derive from a study of T cell changes during pregnancy in multiple sclerosis. Germline-derived CDR1 and CDR2 are SGHNT and YYREEE (reference sequence). CDR3 length equals 15 residues. V shed 3 bases and J shed 0 bases, with 13 bases lying between them. The sequence was obtained from a female donor in good health, enrolled as a control in a pregnancy study. The chain combines TRBV5-4 with TRBJ2-7, with D maybe TRBD1 (5 bases). Source: CD8+ T cells from peripheral blood mononuclear cells, taken in the third trimester of pregnancy. The CDR3 nucleotides are TGTGCCAGCAGCTCAACGACAGTCAGCTCCTACGAGCAGTACTTC. Amino acid sequence: CASSSTTVSSYEQYF. Together with reference TRBV5-4 and TRBJ2-7, the CDR3 gives the full variable domain: ETGVTQSPTHLIKTRGQQVTLRCSSQSGHNTVSWYQQALGQGPQFIFQYYREEENGRGNFPPRFSGLQFPNYSSELNVNALELDDSALYLCASSSTTVSSYEQYFGPGTRLTVT.